This T cell receptor beta chain derives from a study of control samples from healthy donors and cancer patients. V lost 0 bases, J lost 3 bases, and 7 bases lay in between. Germline-derived CDR1 and CDR2 are SGHDT and YYEEEE. The CDR3 consists of 14 residues. Clones were read by immunoSEQ multiplex PCR, and TCRdb kept only the in-frame ones, dropping some. Of more than 120,000 clones listed, about 91% are singletons. This sequence joins TRBV5-6 and TRBJ1-5; tentative D call: TRBD1 (5 bases). Sequenced: blood. This clonotype originated in a man aged 25-45 years in good health. In DNA form, the CDR3 reads TGTGCCAGCAGCTTGGGACAGCTCAATCAGCCCCAGCATTTT. Translating gives CASSLGQLNQPQHF.